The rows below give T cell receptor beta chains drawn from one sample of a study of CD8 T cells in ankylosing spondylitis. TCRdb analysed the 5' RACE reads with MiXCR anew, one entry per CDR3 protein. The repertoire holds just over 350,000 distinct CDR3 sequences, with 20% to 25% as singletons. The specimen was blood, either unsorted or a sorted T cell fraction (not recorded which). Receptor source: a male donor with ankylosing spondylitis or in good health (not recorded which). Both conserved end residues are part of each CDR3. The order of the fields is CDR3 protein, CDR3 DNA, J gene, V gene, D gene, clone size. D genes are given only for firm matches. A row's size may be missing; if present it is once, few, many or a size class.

CASSQAPQVARVYEQYF TGCGCCAGCAGCCAAGCTCCACAGGTGGCCAGGGTCTACGAGCAGTACTTC TRBJ2-7 TRBV4-1 - -
CASSFSWGINEQYF TGTGCCAGCAGCTTTAGTTGGGGAATCAACGAGCAGTACTTC TRBJ2-7 TRBV7-2 - few
CATETLDTQYF TGTGCCACCGAGACCTTAGATACGCAGTATTTT TRBJ2-3 TRBV15 - -
CASTLGIHNEQFF TGTGCCAGTACCCTTGGCATCCACAATGAGCAGTTCTTC TRBJ2-1 TRBV19 - few
CASSPRFAAADTQYF TGTGCCAGCAGCCCCCGCTTCGCAGCAGCAGATACGCAGTATTTT TRBJ2-3 TRBV7-9 - few
CASSETGTYEQYF TGTGCCAGCAGTGAGACGGGGACCTACGAGCAGTACTTC TRBJ2-7 TRBV2 - few
CSVEGGTGEYYEQYF TGCAGCGTTGAAGGCGGGACAGGGGAATACTACGAGCAGTACTTC TRBJ2-7 TRBV29-1 TRBD1 once
CASSLSRTGLYNEQFF TGCGCCAGCAGCCTCTCCCGGACAGGGTTGTACAATGAGCAGTTCTTC TRBJ2-1 TRBV5-1 TRBD1 few
CASSQVASTNNEQFF TGTGCCAGCAGCCAAGTGGCGTCGACGAACAATGAGCAGTTCTTC TRBJ2-1 TRBV3-1 - -
CSARDLAGRLDTQYF TGCAGTGCTAGAGATCTAGCGGGGAGGCTGGATACGCAGTATTTT TRBJ2-3 TRBV20-1 TRBD2 few
CSADREADTQYF TGCAGCGCCGACAGGGAGGCAGATACGCAGTATTTT TRBJ2-3 TRBV29-1 - -
CASRVNPGNEQFF TGTGCCAGCAGAGTCAACCCAGGCAATGAGCAGTTCTTC TRBJ2-1 TRBV12-3/TRBV12-4 - few
CASSLDGIEQFF TGCGCCAGCAGCTTGGACGGAATTGAGCAGTTCTTC TRBJ2-1 TRBV5-1 - few
CASSEQGAGDTQYF TGTGCCAGCAGCGAACAGGGGGCGGGAGATACGCAGTATTTT TRBJ2-3 TRBV9 TRBD1 few
CAISEGGATAYEQYF TGTGCCATCAGTGAGGGGGGGGCTACAGCCTACGAGCAGTACTTC TRBJ2-7 TRBV10-3 - few
CATSAGVGTDTQYF TGTGCCACCAGCGCGGGTGTGGGAACAGATACGCAGTATTTT TRBJ2-3 TRBV24-1 - few
CASSFEGSYGYTF TGTGCCAGCAGTTTTGAGGGGAGCTATGGCTACACCTTC TRBJ1-2 TRBV12-3/TRBV12-4 - few
CSARGLGLEHYNEQFF TGCAGTGCTAGAGGACTAGGTCTAGAGCACTACAATGAGCAGTTCTTC TRBJ2-1 TRBV20-1 - -
CASSYSRGENTGELFF TGTGCCAGCAGTTACTCCAGGGGGGAGAACACCGGGGAGCTGTTTTTT TRBJ2-2 TRBV6-5 - -
CASSLYPGGLYSNQPQHF TGTGCCAGCAGTTTATACCCAGGGGGCCTATATAGCAATCAGCCCCAGCATTTT TRBJ1-5 TRBV28 TRBD1 few